The T cell receptor beta chain under discussion was sequenced for a study of shared clonotypes between healthy human individuals. Healthy HIV-negative adults without recent acute infections or vaccinations served as donors. Both subsets, CD45RA+ naive and CD45RA-negative memory, were split from the CD4+ cells. Clones were read by immunoSEQ multiplex PCR, and TCRdb kept only the in-frame ones, dropping some. The table shows a few million clones, with around nine tenths occurring only once. V was clipped by 6 bases and J by 6 bases; unmatched bases: 12. CDR1 and CDR2 from the germline V gene are SGHKS and YYEKEE (reference sequence). The CDR3 runs 14 residues. This clone was found once. Its cognate antigen is unknown. Overall study findings and caveats: Sampling covered blood only; tissue repertoires likely differ.

The chain combines TRBV5-5 with TRBJ2-7; 7 bases fit TRBD1. This TCR was recovered from a man in his late teens or twenties in good health. Sequencing was done on a sample of naive CD4+ T cells sorted from blood. The sample's subset: CD45RA+ positively selected. Here the CDR3 DNA reads TGTGCCAGCAAGTTGGGACAGTGGGATGGCGAGCAGTACTTC. Protein: CASKLGQWDGEQYF.